These T cell receptor beta chains were read from a single sample in a study of CD8+ T cells in alopecia areata. Using immunoSEQ multiplex PCR, the repertoire was profiled, and TCRdb retains in-frame clones only, with some absent. The sample consists of 120,000 to 150,000 clones, 62% of them appearing once. The source material was CD8+ T cells sorted from blood. Receptor source: a human donor in good health. The CDR3 runs from the conserved cysteine through the conserved F or W. D genes are given only for firm matches. Clone size is shown for a subset of rows, as once, few, many or a class of expanded clone.

.,TRBV19,TRBJ1-2,.,TGTGCCAGTAAGGCGGGGCCTGGCTACACCTTC,CASKAGPGYTF
few,TRBV5-4,TRBJ2-2,.,TGTGCCAGCAGGCAGGGTCCCGGGGAGCTGTTTTTT,CASRQGPGELFF
.,TRBV7-3,TRBJ1-4,.,TGTGCCAGCAGCTTAATGTTGAGATATCAGGGGCGGATTTTAGAATTTTTT,CASSLMLRYQGRILEFF
few,TRBV19,TRBJ2-1,TRBD2,TGTGCCAGTAGTAGGCGGGGGGCTGACAATGAGCAGTTCTTC,CASSRRGADNEQFF
.,TRBV5-1,TRBJ1-2,.,TGCGCCAGCAGCTTGGGCGGCACAGTTGGCGGCTACACCTTC,CASSLGGTVGGYTF
.,TRBV7-6,TRBJ2-7,TRBD2,TGTGCCAGCAGCTTAGTACCTAGCGGGGCCTCCTACGAGCAGTACTTC,CASSLVPSGASYEQYF
.,TRBV2,TRBJ2-1,.,TGTGCCAGCAGTGTTAGTGTGGGGCAGTTCTTC,CASSVSVGQFF
.,TRBV23-1,TRBJ2-2,.,TGCGCCAGGGGTCCCGGGGAGCTGTTTTTT,CARGPGELFF
.,TRBV14,TRBJ2-1,.,TGTGCCAGCAGCCCCGCAGACCTCCCCGATGAGCAGTTCTTC,CASSPADLPDEQFF
.,TRBV13,TRBJ2-7,TRBD2,TGTGCCAGCAGCCCAGGACTAGCGGGGGACTACGAGCAGTACTTC,CASSPGLAGDYEQYF
few,TRBV15,TRBJ1-5,.,TGTGCCACCAGCAGTAGCAATCAGCCCCAGCATTTT,CATSSSNQPQHF
.,TRBV4-2,TRBJ1-2,.,TGTGCCAGCAGCCATCCTACGACGGGGAACTATGGCTACACCTTC,CASSHPTTGNYGYTF
few,TRBV6-1,TRBJ2-3,.,TGTGCCAGCAGTGAATTAGCCGGGACTACAGATACGCAGTATTTT,CASSELAGTTDTQYF
once,TRBV7-6,TRBJ2-7,TRBD1,TGTGCCAGCAGCTTAGAATCGGGACAGGGTAGCTACGAGCAGTACTTC,CASSLESGQGSYEQYF
.,TRBV5-6,TRBJ2-7,TRBD2,TGTGCCAGCAGCCTGACTAGCTTCTACGAGCAGTACTTC,CASSLTSFYEQYF
.,TRBV9,TRBJ2-1,.,TGTGCCAGCAGCGTAGGTGGCAGGGGCTACAATGAGCAGTTCTTC,CASSVGGRGYNEQFF
few,TRBV7-9,TRBJ2-1,.,TGTGCCAGCAGCCCACAAACAGGGAGAGCTTACAATGAGCAGTTCTTC,CASSPQTGRAYNEQFF
.,TRBV30,TRBJ2-7,TRBD1,TGTGCCTGGAGTGTAGGGACAGGGGCCTACGAGCAGTACTTC,CAWSVGTGAYEQYF
once,TRBV2,TRBJ2-1,TRBD1,TGTGCCAGCAGTGACTGGGACAGGGGCAATGAGCAGTTCTTC,CASSDWDRGNEQFF
.,TRBV7-9,TRBJ2-3,.,TGTGCCAGCAGCTTATTTTCGTCAGATACGCAGTATTTT,CASSLFSSDTQYF
.,TRBV9,TRBJ2-1,TRBD2,TGTGCCAGCAGCGCAGGACTAGCGTACGATGAGCAGTTCTTC,CASSAGLAYDEQFF
.,TRBV29-1,TRBJ1-1,.,TGCAGCGCTTCAGTGGGCACTGAAGCTTTCTTT,CSASVGTEAFF
.,TRBV7-9,TRBJ2-1,.,TGTGCCAGCAGCCCGCTGGGGTATGAGCAGTTCTTC,CASSPLGYEQFF
.,TRBV2,TRBJ1-6,TRBD1,TGTGCCAGCCTCCCCGGGACAGGATATAATTCACCCCTCCACTTT,CASLPGTGYNSPLHF
.,TRBV6-6,TRBJ1-1,.,TGTGCCAGCAGCCCTGAGGGGGGCAACACTGAAGCTTTCTTT,CASSPEGGNTEAFF
.,TRBV28,TRBJ2-3,.,TGTGCCAGCAGTTCCCTCACAGATACGCAGTATTTT,CASSSLTDTQYF
.,TRBV29-1,TRBJ1-2,.,TGCAGCGTTGCCAGTCAGGGTAAGGATGGCTACACCTTC,CSVASQGKDGYTF
.,TRBV30,TRBJ2-1,.,TGTGCCTGGAGCGACATCAATGAGCAGTTCTTC,CAWSDINEQFF
.,TRBV29-1,TRBJ2-1,.,TGCAGCGTTGAAGACCAGACGGGAGAGCAGTTCTTC,CSVEDQTGEQFF
.,TRBV6-5,TRBJ2-5,TRBD2,TGTGCCAGCAGTTTAAGACTAGCCCAAGAGACCCAGTACTTC,CASSLRLAQETQYF
.,TRBV2,TRBJ2-1,.,TGTGCCAGCAGCAATCCCCGACAGGAGCAGTTCTTC,CASSNPRQEQFF
once,TRBV27,TRBJ2-3,.,TGTGCCAGCAGTTCTCCCCTGACAAACATCACAGATACGCAGTATTTT,CASSSPLTNITDTQYF
.,TRBV7-9,TRBJ2-1,TRBD2,TGTGCCAGCAGCACCCCCGGGACTAGTTATGAGCAGTTCTTC,CASSTPGTSYEQFF
.,TRBV5-1,TRBJ1-1,.,TGCGCCAGCAGTTCCGGGACCGGGAACACTGAAGCTTTCTTT,CASSSGTGNTEAFF
few,TRBV29-1,TRBJ1-1,TRBD1,TGCAGCGTCCGACAGGGAGCAGGCACTGAAGCTTTCTTT,CSVRQGAGTEAFF
.,TRBV7-3,TRBJ2-3,TRBD2,TGTGCCAGCAGCTTAAACCCCCCTCTAGCGGATTCTATCACAGATACGCAGTATTTT,CASSLNPPLADSITDTQYF
.,TRBV29-1,TRBJ2-2,TRBD2,TGCAGCGTTGAAGAGCGGGAGGGAAACACCGGGGAGCTGTTTTTT,CSVEEREGNTGELFF
.,TRBV29-1,TRBJ1-2,TRBD1,TGCAGCGCGGGGACAGGGCCCAGTCGGGGCTACACCTTC,CSAGTGPSRGYTF
.,TRBV7-9,TRBJ2-7,TRBD1,TGTGCCAGCAGCCGGCCGGGACAGGGCTCCTACGAGCAGTACTTC,CASSRPGQGSYEQYF
.,TRBV11-2,TRBJ2-4,.,TGTGCCAGCAGCTTAGGGATAGAGAGGGCGGACTTC,CASSLGIERADF
once,TRBV30,TRBJ2-2,TRBD1,TGTGCCTGGAGTGCACCGGGACAGGGGCGCACCGGGGAGCTGTTTTTT,CAWSAPGQGRTGELFF
.,TRBV11-2,TRBJ2-3,TRBD2,TGTGCCAGCAGCTTCCGCGGGAGGGCCGGGGCAGATACGCAGTATTTT,CASSFRGRAGADTQYF
few,TRBV2,TRBJ2-5,.,TGTGCCAGCATGGCAGAAGAAGAGACCCAGTACTTC,CASMAEEETQYF
.,TRBV29-1,TRBJ2-7,.,TGCAGCGTCCGGACGGGCGATTCCTACGAGCAGTACTTC,CSVRTGDSYEQYF
.,TRBV29-1,TRBJ2-1,TRBD2,TGCAGCGTTCTCGGACTAGACTACAATGAGCAGTTCTTC,CSVLGLDYNEQFF
.,TRBV6-1,TRBJ1-5,.,TGTGCCAGCAGTGGATTTCAGGCTAGCAATCAGCCCCAGCATTTT,CASSGFQASNQPQHF
.,TRBV27,TRBJ2-7,.,TGTGCCAGCAGTTTACCAGGATCCGAGCAGTACTTC,CASSLPGSEQYF
.,TRBV5-1,TRBJ2-1,TRBD2,TGCGCCAGCAGCTTGGCGCCGGGGACTAGCGGGCTGAATGGGAATGAGCAGTTCTTC,CASSLAPGTSGLNGNEQFF